Listed below are T cell receptor beta chains from one sample, sequenced in a study of blood T cell repertoires in COVID-19. The method was immunoSEQ multiplex PCR; TCRdb's version includes in-frame clones alone and lacks a portion of them. The data contain about 95,000 clones, more than 65% of them singletons. Sequencing was carried out using peripheral blood. Receptors were obtained from an elderly man with active or convalescent COVID-19. The conserved cysteine and the conserved F or W are not part of the CDR3 here. Each record gives: CDR3 protein, V gene, J gene.

CDR3 protein: ASSTGGRRIGRNEQF
V gene: TRBV19
J gene: TRBJ2-1

CDR3 protein: ASSLRGANTEAF
V gene: TRBV5-1
J gene: TRBJ1-1

CDR3 protein: ASSLVTGVQNQPQH
V gene: TRBV5-5
J gene: TRBJ1-5

CDR3 protein: ASSQGQNYEQY
V gene: TRBV6-2/TRBV6-3
J gene: TRBJ2-7

CDR3 protein: ASSLEGADRGTEQY
V gene: TRBV5-1
J gene: TRBJ2-7

CDR3 protein: ASSITGGEAPLH
V gene: TRBV19
J gene: TRBJ1-6

CDR3 protein: ASSARLRGSEAF
V gene: TRBV5-5
J gene: TRBJ1-1

CDR3 protein: ASSSGQGDEQY
V gene: TRBV7-7
J gene: TRBJ2-7

CDR3 protein: ASSPGSLLYGYT
V gene: TRBV5-1
J gene: TRBJ1-2

CDR3 protein: ASSLPPRDTQY
V gene: TRBV12-3/TRBV12-4
J gene: TRBJ2-3

CDR3 protein: ASTRSGARTDTQY
V gene: TRBV2
J gene: TRBJ2-3

CDR3 protein: ASSLGGQLLGGANVLT
V gene: TRBV5-1
J gene: TRBJ2-6

CDR3 protein: SGGTGRNGYT
V gene: TRBV29-1
J gene: TRBJ1-2

CDR3 protein: ASSLGTGFYGYT
V gene: TRBV5-6
J gene: TRBJ1-2

CDR3 protein: ASSMAGEGNQPQH
V gene: TRBV19
J gene: TRBJ1-5

CDR3 protein: ASSPFVDRVGRNQPQH
V gene: TRBV6-2/TRBV6-3
J gene: TRBJ1-5

CDR3 protein: ASSMLFYGTSGYEQY
V gene: TRBV19
J gene: TRBJ2-7

CDR3 protein: ASSSVAGGGETQY
V gene: TRBV5-1
J gene: TRBJ2-5

CDR3 protein: ASSLEATGNTIY
V gene: TRBV11-2
J gene: TRBJ1-3

CDR3 protein: ASSQYTGELF
V gene: TRBV7-9
J gene: TRBJ2-2

CDR3 protein: ASSLGTGRRADTQY
V gene: TRBV5-1
J gene: TRBJ2-3

CDR3 protein: AISSLRKTGELF
V gene: TRBV10-3
J gene: TRBJ2-2

CDR3 protein: AWRTGGNSPLH
V gene: TRBV30
J gene: TRBJ1-6

CDR3 protein: ASSLTGTGGPYEQY
V gene: TRBV18
J gene: TRBJ2-7